The clone carrying this T cell receptor beta chain was seen only once. Germline assignment: CDR1 SEHNR and CDR2 FQNEAQ (reference sequence). V was clipped by 5 bases and J by 7 bases; unmatched bases: 11. The CDR3 covers 16 residues. Authors' analysis steps: Using reference gene primer amplification, nucleated cell counts were estimated. Here immunoSEQ multiplex PCR was the method, and the copy in TCRdb shows in-frame clones only, minus some. V and J calls plus clone size are reproduced from that table; the DNA served to infer D and trimming. Of under 250,000 clones listed, about 89% are singletons. This entry belongs to a study of blood T cell repertoires in COVID-19. Study context: Donors in the United States, Italy and Spain gave samples during acute or convalescent COVID-19. In each case, the material was cDNA or gDNA derived from T cells, B-cell-depleted T cells, or PBMCs.

The specimen sequenced was peripheral blood. This receptor was taken from a man between 60 and 70 years old who had recovered from COVID-19. This chain connects TRBV7-9 to TRBJ1-6; 7 nucleotides agree with TRBD1. The CDR3, as DNA: TGTGCCAGCAGCGAGATTCCCGGGACAGAGAATTCACCCCTCCACTTT. This codes for CASSEIPGTENSPLHF.